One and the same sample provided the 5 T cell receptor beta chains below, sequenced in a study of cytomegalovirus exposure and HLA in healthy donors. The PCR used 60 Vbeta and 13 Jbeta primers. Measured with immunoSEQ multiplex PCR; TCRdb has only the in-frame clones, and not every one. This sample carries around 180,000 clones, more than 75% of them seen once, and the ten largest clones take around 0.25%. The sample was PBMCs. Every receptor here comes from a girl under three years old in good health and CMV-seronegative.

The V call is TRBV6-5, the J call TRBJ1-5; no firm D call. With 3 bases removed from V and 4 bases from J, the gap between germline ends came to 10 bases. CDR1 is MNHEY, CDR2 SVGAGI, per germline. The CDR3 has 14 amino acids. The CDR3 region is CASSYRGGNQPQHF. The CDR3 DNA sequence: TGTGCCAGCAGTTATCGGGGTGGTAATCAGCCCCAGCATTTT.

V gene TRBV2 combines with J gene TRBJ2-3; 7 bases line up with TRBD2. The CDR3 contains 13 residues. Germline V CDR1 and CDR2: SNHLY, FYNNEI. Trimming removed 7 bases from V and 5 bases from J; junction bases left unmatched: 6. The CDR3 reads CASTGLYRDTQYF. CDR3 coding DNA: TGTGCCAGCACGGGACTATACCGAGATACGCAGTATTTT.

The CDR3 spells CASRQGLEEKLFF. CDR3 bases: TGTGCCAGTAGACAGGGTTTGGAGGAAAAACTGTTTTTT. The V gene is TRBV19, the J gene TRBJ1-4; D is possibly TRBD1 (6 bases). In germline, CDR1 is LNHDA, CDR2 SQIVND (reference sequence). This CDR3 is built from 13 residues. V was cut by 6 bases and J by 8 bases, with 13 bases left in between. The whole variable domain, remainder taken from reference TRBV19 and TRBJ1-4, is DGGITQSPKYLFRKEGQNVTLSCEQNLNHDAMYWYRQDPGQGLRLIYYSQIVNDFQKGDIAEGYSVSREKKESFPLTVTSAQKNPTAFYLCASRQGLEEKLFFGSGTQLSVL.

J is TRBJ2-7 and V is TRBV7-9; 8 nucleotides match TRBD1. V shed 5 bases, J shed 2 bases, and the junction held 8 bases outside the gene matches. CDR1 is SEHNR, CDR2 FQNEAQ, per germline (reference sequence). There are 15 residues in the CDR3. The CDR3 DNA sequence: TGTGCCAGCAGCCCCTCGGACAGGGCGACCTACGAGCAGTACTTC. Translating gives CASSPSDRATYEQYF.

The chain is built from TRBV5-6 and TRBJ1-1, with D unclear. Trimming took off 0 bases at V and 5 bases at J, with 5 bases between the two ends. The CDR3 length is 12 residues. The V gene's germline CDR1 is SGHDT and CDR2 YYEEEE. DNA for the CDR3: TGTGCCAGCAGCTTGGATGTAACTGAAGCTTTCTTT. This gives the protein CASSLDVTEAFF. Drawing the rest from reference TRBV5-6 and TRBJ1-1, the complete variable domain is DAGVTQSPTHLIKTRGQQVTLRCSPKSGHDTVSWYQQALGQGPQFIFQYYEEEERQRGNFPDRFSGHQFPNYSSELNVNALLLGDSALYLCASSLDVTEAFFGQGTRLTVV.